This paragraph covers one T cell receptor beta chain sequence. The sample comes from a study of control samples from healthy donors and cancer patients. Sequencing used immunoSEQ multiplex PCR; TCRdb keeps in-frame clones, though not all of them. The table has 390,000 or so clones, 80% to 95% seen once; the top ten hold about 6.3%. There are 15 residues in the CDR3. J was trimmed by 2 bases and V by 6 bases; bases with no gene match: 6. In germline, CDR1 is MNHEY, CDR2 SVGAGI. The specimen was PBMCs. V and J are TRBV6-5 and TRBJ1-5, with 8 nucleotides matching TRBD1. This TCR was recovered from a man in his forties with head and neck cancer. The CDR3: CASRGLTGGNQPQHF. The DNA for the CDR3 is TGTGCCAGCAGGGGACTGACAGGGGGCAATCAGCCCCAGCATTTT.